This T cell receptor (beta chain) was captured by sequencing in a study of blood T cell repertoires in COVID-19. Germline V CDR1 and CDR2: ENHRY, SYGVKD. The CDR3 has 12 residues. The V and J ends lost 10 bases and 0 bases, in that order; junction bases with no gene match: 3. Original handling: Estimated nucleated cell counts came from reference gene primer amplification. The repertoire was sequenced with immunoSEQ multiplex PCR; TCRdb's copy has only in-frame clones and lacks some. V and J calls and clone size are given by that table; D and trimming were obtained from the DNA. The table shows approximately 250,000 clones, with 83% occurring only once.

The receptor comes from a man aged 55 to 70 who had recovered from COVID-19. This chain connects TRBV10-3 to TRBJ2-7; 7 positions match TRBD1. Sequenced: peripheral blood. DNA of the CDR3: TGTGCCACCAGGGGGAGCTCCTACGAGCAGTACTTC. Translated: CATRGSSYEQYF.